The 21 T cell receptor beta chains given below trace back to one sample, sequenced in a study of Ad26.COV2.S vaccination and SARS-CoV-2 variants (dated by TCRdb to the early 2020s). In light of the paper, this sample's treatment or condition label describes: roughly 19 received Ad26.COV2.S at low or high dose, single or two shots; about five received placebo; per-sample allocation not given. Repertoires of vaccine and placebo recipients were sequenced from samples taken on day 63 after the first injection. To prepare the library, the immunoSEQ multiplex PCR assay was applied. Here the immuneACCESS table is served through TCRdb, limited to in-frame sequences with V and J called. Missing clones are a known gap in these copies; in checked studies unresolved V genes cover under half, and the rest lacks a known reason. The sample table contains a few hundred thousand clones; only one count was recorded for 85% to 90% of them. The leading ten clones occupy around 3.6% of the sample.

Sequencing used peripheral blood, obtained in a trial of Ad26.COV2.S vaccine versus placebo. The source is a person between 18 and 65 years old who received the Ad26.COV2.S COVID-19 vaccine or a placebo.

The chain employs TRBV24-1 and TRBJ2-1; D call uncertain. The CDR3 spans 16 residues. Germline-derived CDR1 and CDR2 are KGHDR and SFDVKD. Deletions cut 3 bases from V and 0 bases from J, with 11 bases between. As DNA, the CDR3 is TGTGCCACCAGTGATCACAGTCTCAGCTCCTACAATGAGCAGTTCTTC. It codes for CATSDHSLSSYNEQFF.

The chain is built from TRBV4-1 and TRBJ2-7, with TRBD2 matching over 7 bases. V was clipped by 2 bases and J by 7 bases; unmatched bases: 11. The CDR3 has 15 amino acids. CDR1 and CDR2 from the germline V gene are MGHRA and YSYEKL. The CDR3 nucleotides are TGCGCCAGCAGCCAACCCCTCGAACTAGCGCGGGAGCAGTACTTC. It encodes CASSQPLELAREQYF.

The rearrangement links TRBV7-7 to TRBJ2-5; perhaps TRBD2 as D (6 bases). The germline gives CDR1 SSHAT, CDR2 FNYEAQ (reference sequence). This CDR3 has 16 amino acids. CDR3 in amino acids: CASAARLVRSGETQYF. The CDR3 nucleotides read TGTGCTAGCGCGGCACGACTAGTCCGTTCAGGGGAGACCCAGTACTTC.

The chain employs TRBV19 and TRBJ1-5; D is unclear. Germline loops: CDR1 LNHDA, CDR2 SQIVND (reference sequence). The CDR3 length is 13 residues. V was trimmed by 3 bases and J by 5 bases, leaving 8 bases between them. CDR3 protein: CASSIAYYQPQHF. For the CDR3, the DNA is TGTGCCAGTAGTATCGCGTATTATCAGCCCCAGCATTTT.

The chain couples TRBV19 to TRBJ1-1; D gene unclear. Trimming cost V 1 base and J 6 bases, with 9 bases left between them. From germline, CDR1 is LNHDA and CDR2 SQIVND (reference sequence). CDR3 size: 13 residues. As DNA, the CDR3 is TGTGCCAGTAGTATAGGGGCATACCCTGAAGCTTTCTTT. Protein: CASSIGAYPEAFF.

This sequence joins TRBV20-1 and TRBJ2-5; D is perhaps TRBD1 or TRBD2 (6 bases each). This CDR3 comprises 11 residues. Germline CDR1 and CDR2: DFQATT and SNEGSKA (reference sequence). V was trimmed by 5 bases and J by 9 bases, leaving 13 bases between them. The CDR3 protein is CSAEVEGAQYF. CDR3 bases: TGCAGTGCTGAGGTGGAGGGGGCCCAGTACTTC.

The V and J genes are TRBV7-2 and TRBJ2-7; 9 positions match TRBD1. The CDR3 contains 14 residues. Germline CDR1 SGHTA, CDR2 FQGNSA. Losses at the gene ends were 5 bases for V and 3 bases for J; bases not matched to a gene: 5. The CDR3 DNA reads TGTGCCAGCAGCCTGGGACAGGGATACTACGAGCAGTACTTC. Amino acid sequence: CASSLGQGYYEQYF.

The chain uses TRBV9 and TRBJ2-7, with 11 bases fitting TRBD1. The CDR3 covers 15 residues. CDR1 is SGDLS, CDR2 YYNGEE, per germline. V dropped 0 bases and J dropped 9; count of bases not matched to a gene: 8. The CDR3 DNA reads as TGTGCCAGCAGCGTAGGTGGACAGGGGGCGCAGAGGCAGTACTTC. Amino acid sequence: CASSVGGQGAQRQYF.

J is TRBJ1-1 and V is TRBV5-6; D not resolved. The CDR3 is 13 amino acids. Trimming left V 1 base short and J 10 bases short, with 14 bases between. The germline CDR1 and CDR2 sequences are SGHDT and YYEEEE. The CDR3: CASSLLRRMGAFF. The DNA for the CDR3 is TGTGCCAGCAGCTTGCTCCGTAGGATGGGAGCTTTCTTT.

V is TRBV28 and J is TRBJ1-3; TRBD1 matches at 7 bases. After removal of 5 bases from V and 3 bases from J, the junction contained 10 bases not matched to a gene. There are 16 residues in the CDR3. CDR1 and CDR2 from the germline V gene are MDHEN and SYDVKM. In DNA, the CDR3 is TGTGCCAGCAGTCCACCACAGGGGTCGGGTGGAAACACCATATATTTT. It encodes CASSPPQGSGGNTIYF.

This clone was seen a few times. The V gene is TRBV27, the J gene TRBJ1-2; D might be TRBD1 (6 bases). Germline V gene lookup returns CDR1 MNHEY and CDR2 SMNVEV (reference sequence). This CDR3 is built from 14 residues. The V end was cut by 3 bases, the J end by 6 bases, with 14 bases between. The CDR3 DNA reads as TGTGCCAGCAGTTTCCAAGGGGGGTGGGATGGCTACACCTTC. Translating gives CASSFQGGWDGYTF.

The chain combines TRBV5-1 with TRBJ2-3, with a possible D match to TRBD2 (5 bases). Trimming pared 0 bases from V and 2 bases from J, leaving 10 bases between. Germline CDR1 SGHRS, CDR2 YFSETQ. CDR3 length equals 15 residues. CDR3: CASSLAGVYTDTQYF. Here the CDR3 DNA reads TGCGCCAGCAGCTTGGCCGGGGTGTACACAGATACGCAGTATTTT. The full variable domain, rest sourced from reference TRBV5-1 and TRBJ2-3, is KAGVTQTPRYLIKTRGQQVTLSCSPISGHRSVSWYQQTPGQGLQFLFEYFSETQRNKGNFPGRFSGRQFSNSRSEMNVSTLELGDSALYLCASSLAGVYTDTQYFGPGTRLTVL.

J is TRBJ1-1 and V is TRBV11-3; a possible D gene is TRBD1 (5 bases). Trimming cost V 4 bases and J 2 bases, with 11 bases left between them. Germline V gene lookup returns CDR1 SGHNT and CDR2 YENEEA. This CDR3 is 14 amino acids long. The CDR3 DNA is TGTGCCAGCAGCTCCGGGAGGGGTAACACTGAAGCTTTCTTT. Residues: CASSSGRGNTEAFF.

This chain joins TRBV5-6 and TRBJ2-7; TRBD1 might be the D (6 bases). CDR1 SGHDT and CDR2 YYEEEE come from the germline V gene. This CDR3 is 13 amino acids long. V dropped 4 bases and J dropped 6 bases, with 14 bases sitting between them. In DNA form, the CDR3 reads TGTGCCAGCAGCGCTATACAGGGATTCGAGCAGTACTTC. It codes for CASSAIQGFEQYF.

This rearrangement joins TRBV6-5 to TRBJ1-4, with 9 bases aligning to TRBD1. CDR3 size: 13 residues. The germline CDR1 and CDR2 sequences are MNHEY and SVGAGI. Germline trimming cut 2 bases from V and 12 bases from J; bases unmatched to any gene: 4. The CDR3 DNA reads TGTGCCAGCAGTTACGGCCGGGACAGGGAACTGTTTTTT. Encoded protein: CASSYGRDRELFF.

This clone showed up just a few times. V usage is TRBV4-2 and J usage is TRBJ1-3, with D tentatively TRBD1 (5 bases). Trimming stripped 4 bases from V and 5 bases from J, with 18 bases between. CDR1 is LGHNA and CDR2 is YNFKEQ in the germline V gene. The CDR3 totals 16 residues. The DNA for the CDR3 is TGTGCCAGCAGCCCTCGGCCTGGGCGGGGCCGAAACACCATATATTTT. Its translation: CASSPRPGRGRNTIYF.

The chain joins TRBV28 to TRBJ2-5; D is unresolved. The V end lost 6 bases, the J end lost 2 bases, and 13 bases lay between the germline ends. This CDR3 contains 14 residues. Per germline, CDR1 MDHEN and CDR2 SYDVKM. CDR3 nucleotide sequence: TGTGCCAGCAGCTTTCCGGGTCCTCAAGAGACCCAGTACTTC. It encodes CASSFPGPQETQYF.

This clone appeared a single time. This chain links TRBV7-8 with TRBJ2-5, with TRBD2 matching 10 bases. The CDR3 covers 17 residues. The germline CDR1 and CDR2 sequences are SGHVS and FQNEAQ. Losses at the gene ends were 5 bases for V and 1 base for J; bases not matched to a gene: 10. The CDR3 loop reads CASSPNPGLAIQETQYF. CDR3 bases: TGTGCCAGCAGCCCGAACCCGGGACTAGCGATCCAAGAGACCCAGTACTTC.

This rearrangement joins TRBV21-1 to TRBJ1-2. TRBV21-1 has pseudogene status. CDR3 size: 14 residues. CDR3 region: CASSDDPGRSGYTF. CDR3 coding DNA: TGTGCCAGCAGTGACGACCCAGGGAGGAGTGGCTACACCTTC.

For this clone: This sample also contains other DNA sequences that code for the same CDR3. The J gene is TRBJ2-7, the V gene TRBV6-5; TRBD1 matches at 8 bases. Germline assignment: CDR1 MNHEY and CDR2 SVGAGI. The CDR3 spans 13 residues. V shed 5 bases and J 3 bases; nucleotides not matched to a gene: 3. The CDR3 sequence: CASSRTGYYEQYF. The CDR3 DNA is TGTGCCAGCAGTCGGACAGGGTACTACGAGCAGTACTTC.

The J gene is TRBJ1-4, the V gene TRBV5-6; 12 bases align to TRBD1. The V and J ends lost 4 bases and 12 bases, in that order; junction bases with no gene match: 10. The germline V gene has CDR1 SGHDT and CDR2 YYEEEE. The CDR3 runs 15 residues. CDR3 DNA sequence: TGTGCCAGCAGCGAGGGACAGGGGGCTTTATCTCAACTGTTTTTT. It encodes CASSEGQGALSQLFF.